The 7 T cell receptor beta chains below come from one sample, sequenced in a study of cytomegalovirus exposure and HLA in healthy donors (dated by TCRdb to about 2017). Library prep was done by the immunoSEQ multiplex PCR assay. The multiplex PCR relied on a mix of 60 forward primers for TCR Vbeta segments and 13 reverse primers for TCR Jbeta segments. TCRdb re-hosts the immuneACCESS table, in-frame sequences only. Its copies lack some clones; in the studies checked, an unresolved V gene accounts for under half of them, and the cause for the rest is not known. This sample has about 200,000 clones in its table, and roughly four fifths of those were observed once. Of the sample, about 1.5% falls within the top ten clones. Specimen: PBMCs. These receptors were collected from a woman under 30 in good health and CMV-seronegative.

The gene calls are TRBV30 and TRBJ2-4; TRBD2 matches 7 bases. V dropped 2 bases and J dropped 1; count of bases not matched to a gene: 5. Germline V gives CDR1 GTSNPN, CDR2 SVGIG (reference sequence). There are 15 residues in the CDR3. This chain's CDR3 is CAWSSGRNAKNIQYF. The CDR3 region has the DNA TGTGCCTGGAGTTCCGGGAGGAACGCCAAAAACATTCAGTACTTC.

The chain joins TRBV4-3 to TRBJ2-1; the D gene is possibly TRBD2 (7 bases). CDR1 and CDR2 (germline): LGHNA, YSLEER. The V end lost 5 bases, the J end lost 6 bases, and 14 bases lay between the germline ends. The CDR3 covers 14 residues. The CDR3 DNA is TGCGCCAGCAGCGACGCTGCGGGGGCCAATGAGCAGTTCTTC. It is translated as CASSDAAGANEQFF.

This clone was recorded once. This rearrangement joins TRBV7-9 to TRBJ2-2, with D maybe TRBD1 (6 bases). The ends were cut back, 4 bases at V and 0 bases at J, with 15 bases in the middle. Per the germline V gene, CDR1 is SEHNR and CDR2 is FQNEAQ (reference sequence). This CDR3 has 17 amino acids. The CDR3 sequence: CASSSTTGWANTGELFF. In nucleotides, the CDR3 is TGTGCCAGCAGCTCAACAACAGGGTGGGCGAACACCGGGGAGCTGTTTTTT. Variable domain in full (rest from reference TRBV7-9 and TRBJ2-2): DTGVSQNPRHKITKRGQNVTFRCDPISEHNRLYWYRQTLGQGPEFLTYFQNEAQLEKSRLLSDRFSAERPKGSFSTLEIQRTEQGDSAMYLCASSSTTGWANTGELFFGEGSRLTVL.

This chain joins TRBV12-5 and TRBJ1-3; the D is unclear. The closer fit of TRBJ2-2 to the DNA end suggests the J call may be wrong. Per germline, CDR1 LGHNT and CDR2 FRNRAP. This CDR3 comprises 14 residues. The chain's CDR3 is CASGSGDYTGELFF. The CDR3 nucleotides read TGTGCTAGTGGTTCCGGAGATTACACCGGGGAGCTGTTTTTT.

This chain connects TRBV28 to TRBJ1-2, with 8 positions matching TRBD1. Trimming removed 3 bases from V and 4 bases from J; junction bases left unmatched: 1. The CDR3 has 13 residues. Germline CDR1 MDHEN, CDR2 SYDVKM. For the CDR3, the DNA is TGTGCCAGCAGTTTCCAGGGGGCCTATGGCTACACCTTC. It encodes CASSFQGAYGYTF.

The rearrangement joins TRBV5-1 to TRBJ2-3; the match to TRBD2 covers 7 bases. This CDR3 contains 15 residues. Germline trimming cut 4 bases from V and 1 base from J; bases unmatched to any gene: 6. Germline CDR1 reads SGHRS; CDR2 reads YFSETQ. CDR3 protein: CASSRSSGRTDTQYF. In nucleotides, the CDR3 is TGCGCCAGCAGCCGCTCTAGCGGCCGCACAGATACGCAGTATTTT.

This clone was seen more than once but under ten times. The V call is TRBV30, the J call TRBJ1-1; tentatively, D is TRBD1 (5 bases). Trimming pared 2 bases from V and 2 bases from J, leaving 9 bases between. CDR3 length equals 13 residues. Germline V lookup: CDR1 GTSNPN, CDR2 SVGIG (reference sequence). The CDR3 coding sequence is TGTGCCTGGAGTACCAGGGCCAACACTGAAGCTTTCTTT. Translating it yields CAWSTRANTEAFF.